This TCR beta chain is drawn from a study of blood T cells in healthy people across ages (dated by TCRdb to between 2014 and 2017). Describing the broader study: In model experiments, template switching captured roughly one uniquely barcoded TCR beta cDNA molecule for every two T cells. To avoid experimental bias, donors of different ages were randomly spread across the sequencing lanes. The donors were divided into four age groups: young (average approximately 17 years), middle-aged (about 40), aged (approximately 62) and long-lived (82). The study measured age-related changes in TCR beta repertoire diversity using deep sequencing normalized with unique cDNA molecular identifiers. For two donors (one aged 18 to 29 and one aged 80 or older), the study analyzed two additional independent replicas of 1 million unique cDNA reads from the same blood draw. On the study overall, not on this receptor specifically: Estimates of total diversity based on one million sequenced T cells were regarded as lower bounds and as underestimates. Compared with the aged group, the long-lived group had more naive CD4+ T cells, fewer expanded clones and increased TCR diversity, a pattern suggesting age selection. There was a strong correlation between observed TCR beta diversity and the percentage of naive T cells measured by flow cytometry. As age increased, observed TCR beta diversity per million T cells dropped in a roughly linear way, and a significant reduction was already evident by age 40. Because donor CMV infection status was unknown, age-related changes in expanded clonotypes were potentially confounded. Since profiling was done on bulk unsorted PBMCs, naive and antigen-experienced compartments could not be conclusively compared.

V is shortened by 1 base, J by 6 bases, and the region joining them spans 10 bases. CDR1 and CDR2, looked up from the germline V gene (reference sequence), are SGHKS and YYEKEE. The CDR3 measures 13 amino acids from cysteine to phenylalanine. Only the CDR3 DNA is retained, 39 bases long and in frame from the first base. A few counts support this clonotype. The antigen it recognizes is unknown. No much larger clone exists at a distance of one base, and base qualities are not known. Preparation of the library involved 5' RACE. Sequencer: Illumina HiSeq 2500. A second about 6 to 11 cycle PCR used a sample-barcoded 5' primer and a J-beta primer mix. Each TCR beta cDNA molecule received a unique molecular identifier from a template-switch 5' adaptor carrying 12 random nucleotides. Each sample yielded at least 3 million CDR3-containing paired-end reads. First-strand cDNA synthesis was performed from all RNA using the Mint cDNA synthesis kit, with priming by a TRBC-specific oligonucleotide. Following uracil-DNA glycosylase treatment, all cDNA underwent a first 18-cycle PCR with the universal primers M1SS and BC2_uni_R. For the original study's pipeline: For normalization, 1 million high-quality reads, each with a distinct molecular identifier, were randomly selected from each sample. Reads sharing molecular identifiers were discarded rather than binned into consensus sequences. MiTCR, set to a Q25 quality threshold and the strictest error-elimination algorithm, was used for CDR3 identification, clonotype clustering and error correction. A nonparametric unseen species model using Euler transformation provided a lower-bound estimate of total TCR beta diversity. TCRdb applied fastp at Q25 and MiXCR to the public reads, then kept only in-frame beta chains. Each CDR3 protein gets just one entry, which takes the most common genes and DNA from the rows behind it. The V and J calls shown here were made by TCRdb, not taken from the authors' results. The sample profile shows about 620,000 distinct CDR3 sequences; over 20% of them were found once. Approximately 3.7% of the sample goes to the ten largest clones.

The roughly 42 donors, aged roughly 6 to 95 years, were systemically healthy Caucasian individuals from Russia. Each donor gave approximately 9.3 milliliters of peripheral blood, collected into EDTA-treated Vacutainer tubes. PBMCs were isolated by Ficoll-Paque density-gradient centrifugation, with at least 6.5 million obtained per sample. Total RNA was extracted from PBMCs with Trizol reagent, with at least 5 micrograms obtained per sample. Naive CD45RAhigh/CD27high T cell percentages were measured by flow cytometry on a PBMC aliquot from every donor. The TCR comes from a man aged 70-80 years in good health. The specimen sequenced was blood. The sequence links TRBV5-5 to TRBJ1-2, with no reliable assignment of the D segment. The bases read TGTGCCAGCAGCTTGTTTTTAGGGCATGGCTACACCTTC. It specifies CASSLFLGHGYTF. The CDR3 plus the reference TRBV5-5 and TRBJ1-2 genes for the other parts give the full variable domain: DAGVTQSPTHLIKTRGQQVTLRCSPISGHKSVSWYQQVLGQGPQFIFQYYEKEERGRGNFPDRFSARQFPNYSSELNVNALLLGDSALYLCASSLFLGHGYTFGSGTRLTVV.